This is a list of T cell receptor beta chains from one sample in a study of prognosis after radiotherapy for stage I lung cancer. One entry per CDR3 protein, called by TCRdb with MiXCR from the multiplex PCR reads. The table has roughly 16,000 distinct CDR3 sequences, roughly 31% seen once. Sequencing was performed on PBMCs, taken before or after stereotactic body radiation therapy (not recorded which). The receptors shown here come from a donor over 45 with non-small cell lung cancer. The CDR3 runs from the conserved cysteine through the conserved F or W. The D gene is left open where the match is weak. Clone size, where shown, is once, few, many, or a class for clones that have expanded.

v_call	clone_size	d_call	j_call	cdr3_nt	cdr3_aa
TRBV5-1	many	.	TRBJ2-1	TGCGCCAGCAGCCCGACTGGCAATGAGCAGTTCTTC	CASSPTGNEQFF
TRBV20-1	medium-sized	.	TRBJ2-3	TGCAGTGCTAGAGATTCGGGAGGCACAGATACGCAGTATTTT	CSARDSGGTDTQYF
TRBV19	many	TRBD2	TRBJ2-3	TGTGCCAGTATCCCAAATTCGGCTAGCGGGAACTGGGCTACGCAGTATTTT	CASIPNSASGNWATQYF
TRBV5-1	many	.	TRBJ2-3	TGCGCCAGCAGTTTGCAGGACCCCACAGATACGCAGTATTTT	CASSLQDPTDTQYF
TRBV20-1	once	.	TRBJ2-2	TGTAGTGCTAGAGATATTAACGGGGAGCTGCTTTTT	CSARDINGELLF
TRBV20-1	many	TRBD1	TRBJ2-3	TGCAGTGCTAGAGGCGGACAGGGCCGGACAGATACGCAGTATTTT	CSARGGQGRTDTQYF
TRBV7-2	many	TRBD1	TRBJ1-2	TGTGCCAGCAGCTTAAACAGGGGAGGCTATGGCTACACCTTC	CASSLNRGGYGYTF
TRBV29-1	many	TRBD1	TRBJ2-7	TGCAGCGTTGCCTCCGGGACAGACCTTTACGAGCAGTACTTC	CSVASGTDLYEQYF
TRBV6-1	medium-sized	.	TRBJ1-6	TGTGCCAGCAGTCGGGCCCAGGGGCTGTACGATTCACCCCTCCACTTT	CASSRAQGLYDSPLHF
TRBV28	medium-sized	TRBD1	TRBJ2-3	TGTGCCAGCAGTTTCCCGACAGGGGGCTCTTATACGCAGTATTTT	CASSFPTGGSYTQYF
TRBV5-1	many	TRBD2	TRBJ2-3	TGCGCCAGCAGCTATTCCGTAAGCGGGAGGGCCGCAGATACGCAGTATTTT	CASSYSVSGRAADTQYF
TRBV6-2/TRBV6-3	many	TRBD1	TRBJ2-2	TGTGCCAGCAGTTACTCGTCAGAGGGGGCCACCGGGGAGCTGTTTTTT	CASSYSSEGATGELFF
TRBV12-3/TRBV12-4	many	.	TRBJ1-2	TGTGCCAGCAGCCAGACAGGCGGCGGCTACACCTTC	CASSQTGGGYTF
TRBV7-6	once	.	TRBJ1-1	TGTGCCAGCAGCTTAGCGAGTAGAACAGGGAATACTGAAGGTTTCTTT	CASSLASRTGNTEGFF
TRBV6-2/TRBV6-3	many	.	TRBJ2-5	TGTGCCAGCAGTTACCGGCCCCGTCAAAGGGAGACCCAGTACTTC	CASSYRPRQRETQYF
TRBV7-9	.	.	TRBJ1-1	TGTGCCAGCAGCTTACAGAACACTGAAGCTTTCTTT	CASSLQNTEAFF
TRBV7-2	many	.	TRBJ2-3	TGTGCCAGCAGCTCGGGCAACACCCTCGATACGCAGTATTTT	CASSSGNTLDTQYF
TRBV10-3	many	.	TRBJ2-7	TGTGCCATCAGTGAGATAGAATACGAGCAGTACTTC	CAISEIEYEQYF